This T cell receptor (beta chain) stems from a study of blood T cell repertoires in COVID-19. Study background: The samples span acute and convalescent COVID-19 from the United States, Italy and Spain. PBMCs, B-cell-depleted T cells, or T cells were the source of the cDNA or gDNA that made up the material.

There are 14 residues in the CDR3. The J segment lost 1 base and the V segment lost 9 bases, leaving 3 bases of the junction unmatched. CDR1 is LNHDA, CDR2 SQIVND, per germline (reference sequence). In the authors' methods: How many nucleated cells were present was estimated from reference gene primer amplification. Sequencing used immunoSEQ multiplex PCR; TCRdb keeps in-frame clones, though not all of them. V and J calls and clone size are copied from that table; D and trimming were computed from the DNA. The sample has hundreds of thousands of clones, more than 85% seen once. The sequence was obtained from a man aged 60 to 75 with acute or convalescent COVID-19. The V gene is TRBV19, the J gene TRBJ1-3, with 10 positions matching TRBD1. Material: peripheral blood. The CDR3 loop reads CASRDRGSGNTIYF. CDR3 in DNA: TGTGCCAGCCGGGACAGGGGATCTGGAAACACCATATATTTT. The entire variable domain, with the rest obtained from reference TRBV19 and TRBJ1-3, is as follows: DGGITQSPKYLFRKEGQNVTLSCEQNLNHDAMYWYRQDPGQGLRLIYYSQIVNDFQKGDIAEGYSVSREKKESFPLTVTSAQKNPTAFYLCASRDRGSGNTIYFGEGSWLTVV.